The clone carrying this TCR beta chain was picked up many times. The antigen remains undetermined. The CDR3 consists of 14 residues. Germline V gives CDR1 SGHDT, CDR2 YYEEEE. Losses at the gene ends were 1 base for V and 4 bases for J; bases not matched to a gene: 4. For repertoire sequencing, the TCR beta CDR3 regions were amplified from RNA transcripts. The workflow started with a first-round RT-PCR run with HTBI primers and then moved on to a second-round multiplex PCR. A single record per CDR3 protein comes from TCRdb applying MiXCR to the multiplex PCR reads. This sample yields 450,000 to 600,000 distinct CDR3 sequences, of which about two fifths are seen a single time; over 3.5% belongs to the top ten. The data belong to a study of Graves' ophthalmopathy and Graves' hyperthyroidism. Study overall: Researchers classed hyperthyroidism as stable given no ophthalmopathy within 18 months of follow-up. Points from the study as a whole: Blood also contained most of the expanded thyroid clonotypes above 0.001 frequency. Discrimination between ophthalmopathy and stable hyperthyroidism by a 13-signature model showed nearly 90% sensitivity and roughly 81% specificity.

Sequencing was performed on peripheral blood or thyroid tissue (not recorded which). The sequence was collected from an adult man with Graves' hyperthyroidism. The chain uses TRBV5-6 and TRBJ1-1; 7 positions match TRBD1. For the CDR3, the DNA is TGTGCCAGCAGCTTGCGACAGGGCGGCACTGAAGCTTTCTTT. It specifies CASSLRQGGTEAFF.